Only a few counts were recorded for the clone carrying this T cell receptor beta chain. Trimming pared 6 bases from V and 7 bases from J, leaving 21 bases between. CDR3 length: 16 residues. This sample was included in a study of T cells in Graves' hyperthyroidism and ophthalmopathy. Graves' hyperthyroidism showing no ophthalmopathy progression within 18 months was considered stable. Hyperthyroidism had been newly diagnosed in patients aged 18 to 65, and its duration was under 2 months. PBMCs were collected from a roughly 9.7 ml volume of fresh peripheral blood. Amplification targeted TCR beta CDR3 regions from RNA transcripts. Using the HTBI primer set, a first-round RT-PCR was run on the TCR CDR3. TCRdb called the multiplex PCR reads again in MiXCR, with one record for every CDR3 protein. This sample carries approximately 400,000 distinct CDR3 sequences, 14% to 15% of them seen once, and the ten largest clones take around a third.

J is TRBJ2-2 and V is TRBV12-3 or TRBV12-4; possibly TRBD1 for D (7 bases). Sequencing was done on a sample of blood. The clonotype originates from a young woman with Graves' hyperthyroidism. The CDR3 spells CASSPRGDRTNGELFF. The CDR3 DNA reads TGTGCCAGCAGCCCTAGGGGGGACAGAACGAACGGGGAGCTGTTTTTT.